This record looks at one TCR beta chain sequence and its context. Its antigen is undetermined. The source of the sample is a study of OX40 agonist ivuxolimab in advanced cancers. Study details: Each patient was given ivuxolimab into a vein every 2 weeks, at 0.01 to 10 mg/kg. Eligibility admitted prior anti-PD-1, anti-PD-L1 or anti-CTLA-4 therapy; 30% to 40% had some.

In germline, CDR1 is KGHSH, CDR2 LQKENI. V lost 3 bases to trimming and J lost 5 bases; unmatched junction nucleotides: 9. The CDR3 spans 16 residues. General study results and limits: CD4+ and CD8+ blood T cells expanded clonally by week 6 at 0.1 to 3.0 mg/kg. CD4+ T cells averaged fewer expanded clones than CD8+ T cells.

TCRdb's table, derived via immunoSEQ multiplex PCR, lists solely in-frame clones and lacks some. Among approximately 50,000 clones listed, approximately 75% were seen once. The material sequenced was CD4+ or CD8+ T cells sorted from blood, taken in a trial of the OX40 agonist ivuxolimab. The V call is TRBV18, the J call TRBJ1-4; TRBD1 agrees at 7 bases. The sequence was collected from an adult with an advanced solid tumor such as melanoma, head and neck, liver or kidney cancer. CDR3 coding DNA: TGTGCCAGCTCACCTATAAACCCACAGGGGAATGAAAAACTGTTTTTT. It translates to CASSPINPQGNEKLFF.